Shown below are 31 T cell receptor beta chains from a single sample sequenced in a study of T cells in Graves' hyperthyroidism and ophthalmopathy. RNA transcripts served as the template for amplifying TCR beta CDR3 regions. TCR CDR3 regions were first amplified by RT-PCR with HTBI primers. TCRdb re-analysed the multiplex PCR reads in MiXCR, keeping a single row per CDR3 protein. The sample has 300,000 to 350,000 distinct CDR3 sequences; over 15% are singletons. Specimen: blood. The source is a man under 40 with Graves' hyperthyroidism.

The sample holds many counts of this clonotype. The chain combines TRBV6-6 with TRBJ1-6; TRBD1 aligns across 7 bases. V trimming: 2 bases; J trimming: 5 bases; junction bases outside the gene matches: 3. This CDR3 comprises 15 residues. CDR1 is MNHNY, CDR2 SVGAGI, per germline (reference sequence). CDR3 nucleotide sequence: TGTGCCAGCAGTTACGGGACAGAGAATAATTCACCCCTCCACTTT. Protein: CASSYGTENNSPLHF.

The rearrangement uses TRBV20-1 and TRBJ1-6; a possible D gene is TRBD1 (6 bases). V shed 5 bases and J shed 10 bases, with 12 bases lying between them. The CDR3 runs 12 residues. Germline CDR1 reads DFQATT; CDR2 reads SNEGSKA (reference sequence). CDR3 bases: TGCAGTGCTGCCCAGGGGTCCTCACCCCTCCACTTT. Residues: CSAAQGSSPLHF.

This clonotype was counted only a few times. The V and J genes are TRBV24-1 and TRBJ2-1; TRBD2 aligns across 9 bases. Germline values: CDR1 KGHDR, CDR2 SFDVKD. The CDR3 is made up of 19 amino acids. V dropped 2 bases and J dropped 0; count of bases not matched to a gene: 10. CDR3 sequence: CATSDSGPSSGASYNEQFF. CDR3 DNA: TGTGCCACCAGTGATTCTGGCCCATCTAGCGGGGCCTCCTACAATGAGCAGTTCTTC.

The J gene is TRBJ2-2, the V gene TRBV10-2; 7 bases align to TRBD2. From germline, CDR1 is WSHSY and CDR2 SAAADI. The CDR3 runs to 14 residues. The V segment lost 8 bases and the J segment 2 bases; nucleotides outside the gene matches: 5. The chain's CDR3 is CASQTSRNTGELFF. The DNA of the CDR3 is TGCGCCAGCCAGACTAGCCGCAACACCGGGGAGCTGTTTTTT.

The J gene is TRBJ1-6, the V gene TRBV7-9, with D possibly being TRBD1 (5 bases). CDR3 length equals 14 residues. Germline CDR1 is SEHNR and CDR2 is FQNEAQ (reference sequence). V was pared by 5 bases and J by 8 bases, with 13 bases between. In DNA form, the CDR3 reads TGTGCCAGCAGCCACGGGACGGACGATTCACCCCTCCACTTT. It yields the protein CASSHGTDDSPLHF.

The chain joins TRBV3-1 to TRBJ2-1; 7 bases agree with TRBD1. The CDR3 extends over 16 amino acids. Per germline, CDR1 LGHDT and CDR2 YNNKEL (reference sequence). The V and J ends lost 3 bases and 2 bases, in that order; junction bases with no gene match: 7. The CDR3 here is CASSHTGTVPYNEQFF. The CDR3 DNA sequence: TGTGCCAGCAGCCATACCGGGACAGTACCCTACAATGAGCAGTTCTTC.

The V call is TRBV7-9, the J call TRBJ2-3; D assignment may be TRBD1 or TRBD2 (6 bases each). Between the trimmed V and J ends, which lost 5 bases and 5 bases, there was a span of 29 bases. The CDR3 sequence is 19 residues long. Germline V gene sequence: CDR1 SEHNR, CDR2 FQNEAQ (reference sequence). The CDR3 nucleotides read TGTGCCAGCAGCCCACTAGCCCCCTTTCCAGGGGAGGAAGTAGATACGCAGTATTTT. Translation: CASSPLAPFPGEEVDTQYF.

The chain uses TRBV12-3 or TRBV12-4 and TRBJ2-2; D may be TRBD1 (6 bases). Deletions cut 2 bases from V and 3 bases from J, with 10 bases between. The CDR3 length is 15 residues. The CDR3 DNA follows: TGTGCCAGCAGTTTAACGGCAGGGGACACCGGGGAGCTGTTTTTT. Protein sequence: CASSLTAGDTGELFF.

This clonotype came up many times. The rearrangement uses TRBV2 and TRBJ2-7, with a possible D match to TRBD1 (6 bases). Deletions cut 10 bases from V and 3 bases from J, with 10 bases between. Germline CDR1 and CDR2: SNHLY and FYNNEI. This CDR3 region has 11 residues. The CDR3 protein is CANKDSYEQYF. The CDR3 DNA reads TGTGCCAACAAGGACAGCTACGAGCAGTACTTC. The full variable domain, rest sourced from reference TRBV2 and TRBJ2-7, is EPEVTQTPSHQVTQMGQEVILRCVPISNHLYFYWYRQILGQKVEFLVSFYNNEISEKSEIFDDQFSVERPDGSNFTLKIRSTKLEDSAMYFCANKDSYEQYFGPGTRLTVT.

The V and J genes are TRBV9 and TRBJ2-3; 7 nucleotides agree with TRBD2. CDR3 length equals 18 residues. The germline CDR1 and CDR2 sequences are SGDLS and YYNGEE. V lost 4 bases, J lost 1 base, and 15 bases stayed unmatched. The CDR3 nucleotides read TGTGCCAGCAGCCATACTCAATCCGGGACTATAGGCACAGATACGCAGTATTTT. Its protein is CASSHTQSGTIGTDTQYF.

At least ten counts were recorded for this clonotype. The chain carries TRBV28 and TRBJ1-1; no definite D call. V was trimmed by 6 bases and J by 0 bases, leaving 17 bases between them. Germline lookup yields CDR1 MDHEN and CDR2 SYDVKM. The CDR3 is 16 amino acids. The CDR3 coding sequence is TGTGCCAGCAGCCCTATCCTAACCAGCTTGAACACTGAAGCTTTCTTT. Protein product: CASSPILTSLNTEAFF.

In this sample, this clonotype turned up once. V and J are TRBV9 and TRBJ1-2; 8 bases fit TRBD1. This CDR3 has 16 amino acids. CDR1 and CDR2 from the germline V gene are SGDLS and YYNGEE. Trimming took 0 bases from V and 6 from J; bases not matched to a gene: 10. This chain's CDR3 is CASSVGGQGFGDGYTF. The CDR3 bases are TGTGCCAGCAGCGTAGGTGGACAGGGTTTCGGGGATGGCTACACCTTC.

About this clonotype: A much larger clone is a single base away; this may be a read error. This chain links TRBV30 with TRBJ2-7, with D hard to call. Trimming pared 2 bases from V and 6 bases from J, leaving 8 bases between. Germline values: CDR1 GTSNPN, CDR2 SVGIG (reference sequence). The CDR3 totals 11 residues. CDR3 coding DNA: TGTGCCTGGAGTACGGTTTGCGAGCAGTACTTC. Protein: CAWSTVCEQYF.

This clonotype showed up many times. The J gene is TRBJ1-4, the V gene TRBV2, with D hard to call. Germline CDR1 is SNHLY and CDR2 is FYNNEI. V lost 6 bases and J lost 0, with 11 bases in between. This CDR3 has 15 amino acids. The DNA for the CDR3 is TGTGCCAGCAGGGGAGAAACTGCAACTAATGAAAAACTGTTTTTT. It codes for CASRGETATNEKLFF.

This clonotype showed up many times. The CDR3 DNA follows: TGTGCCCAAGGGGCTCACCGAGATACGCAGTATTTT. This translates into CAQGAHRDTQYF. The V gene is TRBV2, the J gene TRBJ2-3; a possible D gene is TRBD1 (5 bases). V was shortened by 11 bases and J by 5 bases, with 14 bases between the two germline ends. The CDR3 contains 12 residues. CDR1 and CDR2 from the germline V gene are SNHLY and FYNNEI.

The chain is built from TRBV11-2 and TRBJ2-1; TRBD2 matches 12 bases. V was clipped by 1 base and J by 8 bases; unmatched bases: 9. The CDR3 is 17 residues long. Germline V gene data show CDR1 as SGHAT and CDR2 as FQNNGV. The CDR3 nucleotides read TGTGCCAGCAGCTTAGGTGGCGGACTAGCGGGACGGGATGAGCAGTTCTTC. Encoded protein: CASSLGGGLAGRDEQFF.

The rearrangement joins TRBV12-3 or TRBV12-4 to TRBJ2-7, with 7 bases lining up with TRBD1. This CDR3 has 15 residues. Trimming cost V 3 bases and J 2 bases; bases outside gene matches: 7. CDR3 sequence: CASSLGDSITYEQYF. The CDR3 nucleotides are TGTGCCAGCAGTTTGGGGGACAGTATAACCTACGAGCAGTACTTC.

The chain is built from TRBV15 and TRBJ2-5; D uncertain. Trimming left V 4 bases short and J 4 bases short, with 22 bases between. Germline V lookup: CDR1 LNHNV, CDR2 YYDKDF (reference sequence). The length of the CDR3 is 17 residues. The CDR3 DNA reads TGTGCCACCAGCAATCTCGTAGGAGATTGGGGTCGAGAGACCCAGTACTTC. Protein: CATSNLVGDWGRETQYF.

V and J are TRBV9 and TRBJ2-5; 11 nucleotides line up with TRBD2. V was clipped by 4 bases and J by 3 bases; unmatched bases: 8. The CDR3 runs 16 residues. Germline loops: CDR1 SGDLS, CDR2 YYNGEE. In nucleotides, the CDR3 is TGTGCCAGCAGCAAACGACCGGGACTAGCGGAAGAGACCCAGTACTTC. It is translated as CASSKRPGLAEETQYF.

In its sample, this clonotype was seen many times. The genes are TRBV11-2 and TRBJ2-7; TRBD2 matches at 10 bases. Looked up from germline, CDR1 is SGHAT and CDR2 is FQNNGV. This CDR3 is 16 amino acids long. The V gene end was trimmed by 2 bases and the J gene end by 1 base; junction bases not matched to a gene: 5. CDR3 in amino acids: CASSLSYSGGSYEQYF. The CDR3 coding sequence is TGTGCCAGCAGCTTAAGCTATAGCGGGGGGTCCTACGAGCAGTACTTC. Variable domain in full (rest from reference TRBV11-2 and TRBJ2-7): EAGVAQSPRYKIIEKRQSVAFWCNPISGHATLYWYQQILGQGPKLLIQFQNNGVVDDSQLPKDRFSAERLKGVDSTLKIQPAKLEDSAVYLCASSLSYSGGSYEQYFGPGTRLTVT.

This clonotype appeared many times. This sequence joins TRBV6-1 and TRBJ2-7; TRBD2 agrees at 12 bases. This CDR3 has 15 residues. Germline lookup yields CDR1 MNHNS and CDR2 SASEGT. V lost 10 bases, J lost 2 bases, and 9 bases stayed unmatched. This CDR3 reads CATGTSGFYTYEQYF. The CDR3 DNA reads as TGTGCCACCGGGACTAGCGGGTTTTATACCTACGAGCAGTACTTC.

This chain connects TRBV7-3 to TRBJ2-3, with D perhaps TRBD1 (6 bases). The CDR3 sequence is 15 residues long. V lost 5 bases and J 1 base, leaving 13 bases between the germline ends. Germline V gene lookup returns CDR1 SGHTA and CDR2 FQGTGA. The CDR3 loop is CASSAGDTCTDTQYF. The CDR3 DNA reads as TGTGCCAGCAGCGCTGGGGACACTTGCACAGATACGCAGTATTTT. The full variable domain, its missing parts supplied by reference TRBV7-3 and TRBJ2-3, is GAGVSQTPSNKVTEKGKYVELRCDPISGHTALYWYRQSLGQGPEFLIYFQGTGAADDSGLPNDRFFAVRPEGSVSTLKIQRTERGDSAVYLCASSAGDTCTDTQYFGPGTRLTVL.

The chain employs TRBV12-5 and TRBJ2-3, with D unresolved. CDR3 length: 13 amino acids. Germline lookup yields CDR1 LGHNT and CDR2 FRNRAP. V dropped 3 bases and J dropped 8 bases, with 12 bases sitting between them. As DNA, the CDR3 is TGTGCTAGTGGTTTAGAATTCCTGGGTACGCAGTATTTT. Protein: CASGLEFLGTQYF.

This clonotype was seen many times. The rearrangement joins TRBV11-1 to TRBJ2-1; 14 bases map to TRBD2. This CDR3 is 18 amino acids long. In germline, CDR1 is SGHAT, CDR2 FQDESV (reference sequence). The ends lost 2 bases at V and 9 bases at J; junction bases unmatched: 12. The CDR3 here is CASSLMGLAGELESEQFF. CDR3 bases: TGTGCCAGCAGCTTAATGGGACTAGCGGGAGAATTGGAGAGTGAGCAGTTCTTC. Together with reference TRBV11-1 and TRBJ2-1, the CDR3 gives the full variable domain: EAEVAQSPRYKITEKSQAVAFWCDPISGHATLYWYRQILGQGPELLVQFQDESVVDDSQLPKDRFSAERLKGVDSTLKIQPAELGDSAMYLCASSLMGLAGELESEQFFGPGTRLTVL.

This clonotype was detected ten times or more. J is TRBJ2-7 and V is TRBV5-1; weak D call: TRBD1 (6 bases). The CDR3 contains 16 residues. Trimming shortened V by 5 bases and J by 2 bases, and 20 bases separated the two germline ends. Germline values: CDR1 SGHRS, CDR2 YFSETQ. In DNA, the CDR3 is TGCGCCAGCAGTAGGGACGTGGGACAAGGGACCTACGAGCAGTACTTC. Translated, it gives CASSRDVGQGTYEQYF.

The chain combines TRBV5-6 with TRBJ2-1; TRBD2 aligns across 8 bases. CDR3 length equals 16 residues. V was clipped by 4 bases and J by 4 bases; unmatched bases: 10. Germline CDR1 and CDR2: SGHDT and YYEEEE. This CDR3 is CASSSQLADLYNEQFF. Here the CDR3 DNA reads TGTGCCAGCAGCAGCCAACTAGCGGACTTATACAATGAGCAGTTCTTC.

In its sample, this clonotype was seen many times. The chain uses TRBV15 and TRBJ2-7, with 9 bases fitting TRBD1. The V gene's germline CDR1 is LNHNV and CDR2 YYDKDF (reference sequence). Germline trimming cut 5 bases from V and 5 bases from J; bases unmatched to any gene: 10. The CDR3 has 15 amino acids. The CDR3 DNA follows: TGTGCCACCAGCTCATCAAGGACAGGGGTCGACGAGCAGTACTTC. Its protein product is CATSSSRTGVDEQYF.

This clonotype was observed at least ten times. This sequence joins TRBV3-1 and TRBJ1-5; D gene ambiguous. Between the trimmed V and J ends, which lost 0 bases and 6 bases, there was a span of 3 bases. The germline V gene encodes CDR1 LGHDT and CDR2 YNNKEL (reference sequence). CDR3 length: 12 residues. CDR3 sequence: CASSQEGQPQHF. As DNA, the CDR3 is TGTGCCAGCAGCCAAGAAGGTCAGCCCCAGCATTTT.

This clonotype was detected many times. This chain joins TRBV12-3 or TRBV12-4 and TRBJ1-1; D perhaps matches TRBD1 (6 bases). The CDR3 is 14 amino acids. Trimming pared 7 bases from V and 5 bases from J, leaving 17 bases between. CDR3: CASNLWAQGTEAFF. In DNA form, the CDR3 reads TGTGCCAGCAATTTGTGGGCCCAGGGGACTGAAGCTTTCTTT.

This sequence joins TRBV12-3 or TRBV12-4 and TRBJ2-1; TRBD2 aligns across 9 bases. V shed 6 bases, J shed 7 bases, and the junction held 10 bases outside the gene matches. This CDR3 has 15 residues. CDR3 loop: CASSPRGGAKNEQFF. The DNA of the CDR3 is TGTGCCAGCAGCCCGCGGGGGGGGGCGAAGAATGAGCAGTTCTTC.

This clonotype was seen at least ten times. J is TRBJ1-4 and V is TRBV12-3 or TRBV12-4, with D unclear. V lost 6 bases, J lost 5 bases, and 10 bases lay in between. There are 13 residues in the CDR3. CDR3 coding DNA: TGTGCCAGCAGCCCGGGCCGGAATGAAAAACTGTTTTTT. This encodes CASSPGRNEKLFF.